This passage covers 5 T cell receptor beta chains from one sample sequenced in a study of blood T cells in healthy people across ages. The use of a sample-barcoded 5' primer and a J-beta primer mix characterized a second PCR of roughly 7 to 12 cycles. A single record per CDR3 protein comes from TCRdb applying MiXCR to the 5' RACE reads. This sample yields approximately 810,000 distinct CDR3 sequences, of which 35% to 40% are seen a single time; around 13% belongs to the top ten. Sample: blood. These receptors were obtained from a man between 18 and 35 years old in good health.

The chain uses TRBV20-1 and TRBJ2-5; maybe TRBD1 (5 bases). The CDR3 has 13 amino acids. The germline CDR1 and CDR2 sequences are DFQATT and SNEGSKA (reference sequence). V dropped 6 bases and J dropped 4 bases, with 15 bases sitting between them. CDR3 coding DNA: TGCAGTGCCCCCCAAGGGGTACGAGAGACCCAGTACTTC. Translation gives CSAPQGVRETQYF.

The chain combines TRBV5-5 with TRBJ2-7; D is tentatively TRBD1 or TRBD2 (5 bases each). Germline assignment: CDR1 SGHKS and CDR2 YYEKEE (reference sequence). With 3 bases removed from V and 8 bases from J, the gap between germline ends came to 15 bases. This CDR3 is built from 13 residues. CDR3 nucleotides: TGTGCCAGCAGCTCTACCCCCTCGGGGCAGCAGTACTTC. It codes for CASSSTPSGQQYF.

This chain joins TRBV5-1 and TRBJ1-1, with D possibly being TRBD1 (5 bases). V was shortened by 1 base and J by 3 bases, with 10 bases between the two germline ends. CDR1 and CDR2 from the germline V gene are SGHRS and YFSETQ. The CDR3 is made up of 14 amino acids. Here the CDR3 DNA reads TGCGCCAGCAGCTTGAAAGCGGGGCACACTGAAGCTTTCTTT. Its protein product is CASSLKAGHTEAFF.

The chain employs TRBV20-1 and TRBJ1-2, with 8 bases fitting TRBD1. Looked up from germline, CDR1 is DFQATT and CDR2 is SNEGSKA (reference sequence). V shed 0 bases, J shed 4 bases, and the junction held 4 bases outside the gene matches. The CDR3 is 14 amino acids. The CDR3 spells CSARDGGTGYGYTF. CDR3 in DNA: TGCAGTGCTAGAGATGGCGGGACAGGCTATGGCTACACCTTC.

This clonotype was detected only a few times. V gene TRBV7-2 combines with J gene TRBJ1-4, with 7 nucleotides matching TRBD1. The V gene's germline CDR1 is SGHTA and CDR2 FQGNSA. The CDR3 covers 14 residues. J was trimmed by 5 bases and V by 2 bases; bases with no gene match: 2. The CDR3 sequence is CASSLQGENEKLFF. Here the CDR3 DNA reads TGTGCCAGCAGCTTACAGGGGGAAAATGAAAAACTGTTTTTT.